The rows below give T cell receptor beta chains drawn from one sample of a study of blood T cells in healthy people across ages. TCRdb re-called the 5' RACE reads with MiXCR, one entry per CDR3 protein. The repertoire holds 540,000 or so distinct CDR3 sequences, with approximately 25% as singletons. These data are also associated with another study on T cells of mothers and their children.

The sequenced material came from blood. These receptors all stem from a boy younger than 18 in good health. Each CDR3 is given with its conserved first and last residue. The D gene is left open where the match is weak.

TRBJ2-5	TRBV9	TRBD1	CASSTRDSSLAETQYF
.	TRBV19	.	CASSWGYGSYEQYF
TRBJ2-4	TRBV3-1	TRBD2	CASSHGTSGGGSIQYF
TRBJ1-5	TRBV3-1	TRBD1	CASSSDRDRNQPQHF
TRBJ1-1	TRBV7-2	TRBD1	CASSLDLDRARTEAFF
.	TRBV27	TRBD1	CASSPWTGSDEQYF
TRBJ2-1	TRBV7-2	.	CASTKIGGIYNEQFF
TRBJ1-2	TRBV28	.	CASSSEPYGYTF
TRBJ1-2	TRBV4-3	.	CASSQERVRGDSADGYTF
TRBJ1-2	TRBV28	.	CASSSSGQGRNGYTF
TRBJ2-1	TRBV28	TRBD2	CASSHPSGTLYEQFF
TRBJ2-7	TRBV3-1	TRBD2	CASSPGLAGAIYEQYF
TRBJ1-6	TRBV6-6	.	CASSYLGPDSNSPLHF
TRBJ1-2	TRBV15	.	CATSRNSRTNYGYTF